A single sample gave rise to the 5 T cell receptor beta chains below, sequenced in a study of T cell repertoires in cytomegalovirus infection. Their antigens remain unidentified. MiXCR, applied by TCRdb to the reads, yields one record per CDR3 protein. The sample contains approximately 910,000 distinct CDR3 sequences, roughly 30% of which appear only once. Here the sequenced sample was cultured CD8+ T cells from PBMCs, taken from culture after CMV antigen stimulation. These TCRs come from a human donor in good health (CMV status not recorded). Some clones in this sample may be carry-over from other donors' samples.

This clonotype showed up just a few times. The chain employs TRBV12-3 or TRBV12-4 and TRBJ2-7, with TRBD1 matching over 7 bases. Trimming removed 6 bases from V and 0 bases from J; junction bases left unmatched: 17. The CDR3 has 18 residues. The CDR3 sequence: CASSPGTAALRYSYEQYF. Here the CDR3 DNA reads TGTGCCAGCAGCCCTGGGACAGCCGCCCTGAGATACTCCTACGAGCAGTACTTC.

V and J are TRBV7-6 and TRBJ2-7, with D unclear. V lost 5 bases and J 2 bases, leaving 16 bases between the germline ends. Per germline, CDR1 SGHVS and CDR2 FNYEAQ. The CDR3 consists of 15 residues. CDR3 nucleotides: TGTGCCAGCAGCCCCGGCTATGGCGGTACCTACGAGCAGTACTTC. Translating it yields CASSPGYGGTYEQYF.

The J gene is TRBJ1-1, the V gene TRBV15, with no clear D. V lost 0 bases and J 4 bases, leaving 12 bases between the germline ends. Germline CDR1 and CDR2: LNHNV and YYDKDF (reference sequence). The CDR3 runs to 15 residues. The CDR3 here is CATSRDRSPGTEAFF. CDR3 DNA: TGTGCCACCAGCAGAGACAGGTCGCCGGGCACTGAAGCTTTCTTT.

This sequence joins TRBV7-2 and TRBJ2-7; TRBD1 aligns across 9 bases. The V gene's germline CDR1 is SGHTA and CDR2 FQGNSA. V lost 5 bases, J lost 5 bases, and 13 bases stayed unmatched. This CDR3 has 16 amino acids. CDR3 in amino acids: CASSPGPGQGHDEQYF. The CDR3 DNA reads as TGTGCCAGCAGCCCAGGACCGGGACAGGGACACGACGAGCAGTACTTC.

At least ten counts were recorded for this clonotype. V usage is TRBV7-2 and J usage is TRBJ2-7; D might be TRBD1 (6 bases). V lost 3 bases and J 6 bases, leaving 12 bases between the germline ends. The CDR3 contains 13 residues. Germline V CDR1 and CDR2: SGHTA, FQGNSA. The CDR3 DNA sequence: TGTGCCAGCAGCTTCGGGACAAGGGTCGAGCAGTACTTC. Translated: CASSFGTRVEQYF.